This T cell receptor beta chain was identified in a study of patients and donors after allogeneic stem cell transplantation. The V gene lost 0 bases and the J gene lost 8 bases, with 13 bases spanning the gap. CDR3 length equals 14 residues. Germline CDR1 and CDR2: LGHNA and YNFKEQ. Each CDR3 protein gets one entry after TCRdb re-called the RT-PCR reads with MiXCR. Of about 150,000 distinct CDR3 sequences in the sample, 37% were seen once. This clonotype was found many times. Material for sequencing was blood, either unsorted or a sorted T cell fraction (not recorded which). The TCR comes from a human donor who was either an allogeneic HSCT recipient or a stem cell or donor lymphocyte infusion donor (not recorded which). It is not recorded whose cells these are; they may come from a transplant donor. The chain carries TRBV4-2 and TRBJ1-2; possibly TRBD1 for D (6 bases). The CDR3 region is CASSQDDRLSGYTF. In DNA form, the CDR3 reads TGTGCCAGCAGCCAAGATGACAGGTTGAGCGGCTACACCTTC.